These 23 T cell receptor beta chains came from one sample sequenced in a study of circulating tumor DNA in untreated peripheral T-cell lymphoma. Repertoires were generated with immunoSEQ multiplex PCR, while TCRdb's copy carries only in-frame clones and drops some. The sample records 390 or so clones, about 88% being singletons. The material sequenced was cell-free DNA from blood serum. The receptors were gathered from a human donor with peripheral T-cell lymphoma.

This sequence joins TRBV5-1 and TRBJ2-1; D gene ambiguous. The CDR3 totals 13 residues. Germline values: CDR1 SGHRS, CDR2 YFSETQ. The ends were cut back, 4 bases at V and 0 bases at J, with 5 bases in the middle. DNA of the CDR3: TGCGCCAGCAGCCCGAGCTCCTACAATGAGCAGTTCTTC. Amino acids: CASSPSSYNEQFF.

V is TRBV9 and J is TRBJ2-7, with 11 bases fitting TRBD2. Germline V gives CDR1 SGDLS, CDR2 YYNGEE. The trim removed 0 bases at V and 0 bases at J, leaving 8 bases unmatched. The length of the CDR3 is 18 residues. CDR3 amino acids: CASSVAASGGPSSYEQYF. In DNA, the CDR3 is TGTGCCAGCAGCGTAGCCGCTAGCGGGGGGCCGAGCTCCTACGAGCAGTACTTC.

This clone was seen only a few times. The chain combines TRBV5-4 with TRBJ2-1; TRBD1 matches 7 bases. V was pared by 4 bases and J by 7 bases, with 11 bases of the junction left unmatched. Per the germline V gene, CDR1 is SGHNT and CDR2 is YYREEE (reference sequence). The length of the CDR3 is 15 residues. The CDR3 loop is CASSAEQGMGNEQFF. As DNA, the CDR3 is TGTGCCAGCAGCGCGGAACAGGGGATGGGGAATGAGCAGTTCTTC.

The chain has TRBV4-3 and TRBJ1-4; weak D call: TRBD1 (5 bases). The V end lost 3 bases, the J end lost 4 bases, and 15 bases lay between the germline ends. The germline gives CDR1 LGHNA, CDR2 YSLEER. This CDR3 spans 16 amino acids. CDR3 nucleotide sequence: TGCGCCAGCAGCCACAGACCAGGGAAGGGTAATGAAAAACTGTTTTTT. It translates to CASSHRPGKGNEKLFF.

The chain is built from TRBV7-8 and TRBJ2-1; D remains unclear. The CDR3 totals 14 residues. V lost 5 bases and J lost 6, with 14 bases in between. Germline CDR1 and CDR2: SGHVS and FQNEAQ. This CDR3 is CASSQKWHRNEQFF. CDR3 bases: TGTGCCAGCAGCCAAAAGTGGCACCGCAATGAGCAGTTCTTC.

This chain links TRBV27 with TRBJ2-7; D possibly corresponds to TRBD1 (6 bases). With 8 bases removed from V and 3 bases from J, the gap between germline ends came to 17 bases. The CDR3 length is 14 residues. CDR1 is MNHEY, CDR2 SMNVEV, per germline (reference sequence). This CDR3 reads CASRRDIGIYEQYF. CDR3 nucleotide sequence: TGTGCCAGCCGCCGGGACATCGGAATCTACGAGCAGTACTTC.

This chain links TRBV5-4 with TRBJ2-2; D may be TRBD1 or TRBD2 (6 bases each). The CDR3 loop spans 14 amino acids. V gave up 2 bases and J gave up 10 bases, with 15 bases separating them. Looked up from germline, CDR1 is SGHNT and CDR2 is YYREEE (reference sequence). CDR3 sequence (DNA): TGTGCCAGCAGCTTTCAACAGGGAGGCGAGGAGCTGTTTTTT. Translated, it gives CASSFQQGGEELFF.

Here the CDR3 reads CASTMAGGNGYTF. The CDR3 DNA sequence: TGTGCCAGTACGATGGCAGGGGGAAATGGCTACACCTTC. The rearrangement uses TRBV19 and TRBJ1-2; 7 nucleotides line up with TRBD1. Germline CDR1 reads LNHDA; CDR2 reads SQIVND (reference sequence). The length of the CDR3 is 13 residues. Losses at the gene ends were 7 bases for V and 6 bases for J; bases not matched to a gene: 8.

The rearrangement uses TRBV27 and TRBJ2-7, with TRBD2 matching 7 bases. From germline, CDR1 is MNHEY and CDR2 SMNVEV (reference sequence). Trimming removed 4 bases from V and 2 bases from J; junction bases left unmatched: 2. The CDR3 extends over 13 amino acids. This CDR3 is CASSSGTTYEQYF. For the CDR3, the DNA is TGTGCCAGCAGTTCCGGGACTACCTACGAGCAGTACTTC.

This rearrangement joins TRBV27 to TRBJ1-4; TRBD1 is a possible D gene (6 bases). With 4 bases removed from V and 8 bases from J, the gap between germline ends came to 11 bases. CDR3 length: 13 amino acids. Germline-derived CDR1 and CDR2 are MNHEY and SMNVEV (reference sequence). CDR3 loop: CASSSQGMEKLFF. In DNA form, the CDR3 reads TGTGCCAGCAGTTCTCAGGGGATGGAAAAACTGTTTTTT. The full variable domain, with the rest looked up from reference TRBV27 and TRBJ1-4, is EAQVTQNPRYLITVTGKKLTVTCSQNMNHEYMSWYRQDPGLGLRQIYYSMNVEVTDKGDVPEGYKVSRKEKRNFPLILESPSPNQTSLYFCASSSQGMEKLFFGSGTQLSVL.

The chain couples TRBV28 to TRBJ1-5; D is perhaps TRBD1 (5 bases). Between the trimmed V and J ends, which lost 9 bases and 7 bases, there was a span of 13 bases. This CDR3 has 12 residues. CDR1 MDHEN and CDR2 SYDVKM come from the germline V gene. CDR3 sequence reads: CARGVLVQPQHF. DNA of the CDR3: TGTGCCAGAGGGGTGTTGGTGCAGCCCCAGCATTTT.

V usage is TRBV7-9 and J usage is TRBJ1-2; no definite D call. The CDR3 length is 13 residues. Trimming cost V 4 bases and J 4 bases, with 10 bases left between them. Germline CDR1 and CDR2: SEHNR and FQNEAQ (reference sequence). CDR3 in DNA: TGTGCCAGCAGCTCTCAGGAATCCTATGGCTACACCTTC. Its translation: CASSSQESYGYTF.

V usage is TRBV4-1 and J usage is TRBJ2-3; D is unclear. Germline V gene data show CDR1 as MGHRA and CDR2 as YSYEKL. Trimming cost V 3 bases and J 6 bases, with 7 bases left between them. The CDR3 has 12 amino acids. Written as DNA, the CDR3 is TGCGCCAGCAGCCACCCCCTTGATACGCAGTATTTT. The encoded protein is CASSHPLDTQYF.

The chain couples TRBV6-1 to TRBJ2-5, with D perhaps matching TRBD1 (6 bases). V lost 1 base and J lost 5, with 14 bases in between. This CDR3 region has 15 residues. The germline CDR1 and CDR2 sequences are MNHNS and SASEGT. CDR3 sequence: CASSEGVWGRETQYF. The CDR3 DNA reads TGTGCCAGCAGTGAAGGGGTTTGGGGGCGCGAGACCCAGTACTTC.

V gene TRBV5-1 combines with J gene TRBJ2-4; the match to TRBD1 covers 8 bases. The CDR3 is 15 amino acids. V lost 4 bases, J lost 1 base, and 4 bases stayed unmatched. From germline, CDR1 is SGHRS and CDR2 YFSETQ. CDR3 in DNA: TGCGCCAGCAGCCCAAGGACAGGGGCCAAAAACATTCAGTACTTC. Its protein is CASSPRTGAKNIQYF.

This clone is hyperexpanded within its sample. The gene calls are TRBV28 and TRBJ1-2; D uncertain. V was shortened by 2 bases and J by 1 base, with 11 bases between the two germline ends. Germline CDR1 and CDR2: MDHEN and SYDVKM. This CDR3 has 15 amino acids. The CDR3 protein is CASSLRGSYNYGYTF. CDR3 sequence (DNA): TGTGCCAGCAGTTTAAGAGGGTCATATAACTATGGCTACACCTTC.

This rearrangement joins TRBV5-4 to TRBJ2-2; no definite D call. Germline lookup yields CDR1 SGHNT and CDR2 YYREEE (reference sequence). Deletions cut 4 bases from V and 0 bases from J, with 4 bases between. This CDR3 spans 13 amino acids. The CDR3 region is CASSRPNTGELFF. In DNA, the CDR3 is TGTGCCAGCAGCCGCCCGAACACCGGGGAGCTGTTTTTT. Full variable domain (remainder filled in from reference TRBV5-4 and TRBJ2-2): ETGVTQSPTHLIKTRGQQVTLRCSSQSGHNTVSWYQQALGQGPQFIFQYYREEENGRGNFPPRFSGLQFPNYSSELNVNALELDDSALYLCASSRPNTGELFFGEGSRLTVL.

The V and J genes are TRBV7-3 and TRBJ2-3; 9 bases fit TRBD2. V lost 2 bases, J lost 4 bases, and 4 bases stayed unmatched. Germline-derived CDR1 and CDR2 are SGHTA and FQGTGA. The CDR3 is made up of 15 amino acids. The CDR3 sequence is CASSLAGGPADTQYF. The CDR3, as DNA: TGTGCCAGCAGCTTAGCGGGAGGGCCGGCAGATACGCAGTATTTT.

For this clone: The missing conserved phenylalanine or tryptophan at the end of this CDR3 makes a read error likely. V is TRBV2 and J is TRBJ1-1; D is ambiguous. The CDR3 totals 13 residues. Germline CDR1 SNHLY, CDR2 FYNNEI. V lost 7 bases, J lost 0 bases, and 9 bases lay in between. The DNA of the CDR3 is TGTGCCAGCAAGGCCAACATGAACACTGAAGCTTTCCTT. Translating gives CASKANMNTEAFL.

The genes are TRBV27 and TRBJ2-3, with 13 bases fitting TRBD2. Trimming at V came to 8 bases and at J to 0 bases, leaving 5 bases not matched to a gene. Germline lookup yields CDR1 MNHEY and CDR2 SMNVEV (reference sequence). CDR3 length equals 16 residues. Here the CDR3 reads CASGLAGVSSTDTQYF. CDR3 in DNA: TGTGCCAGCGGACTAGCGGGAGTGTCTAGCACAGATACGCAGTATTTT.

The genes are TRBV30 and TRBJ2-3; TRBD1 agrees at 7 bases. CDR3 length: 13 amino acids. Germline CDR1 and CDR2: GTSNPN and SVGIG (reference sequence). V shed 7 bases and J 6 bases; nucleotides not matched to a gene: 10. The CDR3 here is CAFDRDALDTQYF. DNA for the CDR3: TGTGCCTTTGACAGGGACGCCCTGGATACGCAGTATTTT.

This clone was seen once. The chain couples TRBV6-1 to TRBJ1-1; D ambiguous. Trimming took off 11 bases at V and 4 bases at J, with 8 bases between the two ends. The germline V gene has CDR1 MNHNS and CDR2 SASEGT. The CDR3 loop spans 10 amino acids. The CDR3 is CAATRTEAFF. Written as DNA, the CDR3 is TGTGCCGCAACGCGCACTGAAGCTTTCTTT.

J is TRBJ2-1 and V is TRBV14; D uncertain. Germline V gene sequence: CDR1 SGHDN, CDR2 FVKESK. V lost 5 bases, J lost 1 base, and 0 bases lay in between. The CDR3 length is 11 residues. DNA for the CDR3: TGTGCCAGCAGCTCCTACAATGAGCAGTTCTTC. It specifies CASSSYNEQFF.